These T cell receptor beta chains were read from a single sample in a study of blood T cell repertoires in COVID-19. Data came from immunoSEQ multiplex PCR; TCRdb stores just in-frame clones and leaves some out. The top ten hold 4% to 5.5% of the sample, which has about 77,000 clones, 80% seen once. Sequencing input: peripheral blood. These receptors were collected from a woman between 65 and 79 years old with acute or convalescent COVID-19. Both conserved end residues are part of each CDR3. D genes are given only for firm matches. Size tells how often a clone was seen (once, few, many) or the class of an expanded clone, and some rows leave it out.

>NA|TRBV7-2|TRBJ2-5|NA
TGTGCCAGCAGCTTAGTTCTACGGGGGTACCAAGAGACCCAGTACTTC
CASSLVLRGYQETQYF
>TRBD2|TRBV7-2|TRBJ2-4|NA
TGTGCCAGCAGCTCAAGCCCGGGACTAGCGGGGGAAAACATTCAGTACTTC
CASSSSPGLAGENIQYF
>NA|TRBV4-1|TRBJ1-2|NA
TGCGCCAGCAGCCAAGCGGGACTAAACTATGGCTACACCTTC
CASSQAGLNYGYTF
>TRBD2|TRBV6-5|TRBJ2-7|few
TGTGCCAGCAGTTACTCTGGGACTAGCGAGCAGTACTTC
CASSYSGTSEQYF
>NA|TRBV6-2/TRBV6-3|TRBJ1-1|once
TGTGCCAGCAGCCATTTATTCACTGAAGCTTTCTTT
CASSHLFTEAFF
>NA|TRBV19|TRBJ2-3|NA
TGTGCCAGTAGTATCCAGGCAGATACGCAGTATTTT
CASSIQADTQYF
>NA|TRBV10-3|TRBJ2-7|NA
TGTGCCATCAGTGACCCGACTAGGGCGGGCGAGCAGTACTTC
CAISDPTRAGEQYF
>NA|TRBV6-5|TRBJ1-3|NA
TGTGCCAGTTGGGACTACCCGCTGACCATATATTTT
CASWDYPLTIYF
>NA|TRBV6-5|TRBJ1-2|NA
TGTGCCAGCAGTTACATGGGGGAGGATGGCTACACCTTC
CASSYMGEDGYTF
>NA|TRBV27|TRBJ2-3|NA
TGTGCCAGCAGTTTCCCTAGTAACGGAGGAGGAGCGCAGTATTTT
CASSFPSNGGGAQYF
>NA|TRBV5-6|TRBJ1-1|few
TGTGCCAGCAGCTTGGCCAGGGATTACACTGAAGCTTTCTTT
CASSLARDYTEAFF
>NA|TRBV11-2|TRBJ1-6|NA
TGTGCCAGCAGCGTTGGGCATTCACCCCTCCACTTT
CASSVGHSPLHF
>TRBD2|TRBV24-1|TRBJ2-3|once
TGTGCCACCAGTGACCAAATACTAGCGGGGGGAGATACGCAGTATTTT
CATSDQILAGGDTQYF
>TRBD2|TRBV4-1|TRBJ2-5|NA
TGCGCCAGCAGTAAAATAGCGGGGGCCCCGGAGACCCAGTACTTC
CASSKIAGAPETQYF
>TRBD2|TRBV7-2|TRBJ2-1|NA
TGTGCCAGCAGCGAAATCGGTAGCGGGGGGAATGAGCAGTTCTTC
CASSEIGSGGNEQFF
>NA|TRBV5-1|TRBJ1-4|few
TGCGCCAGCAGCTTTCGGGAAGATGGTGAAAAACTGTTTTTT
CASSFREDGEKLFF
>TRBD1|TRBV7-9|TRBJ1-2|few
TGTGCCAGCAGCCCCTCGACAGGGTGGGTAAACTATGGCTACACCTTC
CASSPSTGWVNYGYTF
>NA|TRBV7-3|TRBJ2-5|once
TGTGCCAGCAGCTGGTGGCAGGGGGAGACCCAGTACTTC
CASSWWQGETQYF
>NA|TRBV2|TRBJ1-1|NA
TGTGCCAGCAGCGCCACAGTGAACACTGAAGCTTTCTTT
CASSATVNTEAFF
>TRBD2|TRBV4-3|TRBJ2-2|once
TGCGCCAGCAGCCAGCAATGGCGGGGGTCGAGCACCGGGGAGCTGTTTTTT
CASSQQWRGSSTGELFF
>TRBD1|TRBV5-4|TRBJ1-1|NA
TGTGCCAGCAGCTTGATGACAGGGGGCACTGAAGCTTTCTTT
CASSLMTGGTEAFF
>NA|TRBV2|TRBJ1-2|NA
TGTGCCAGCAGTGTAAACAGGGAGGGTGGCTACACCTTC
CASSVNREGGYTF
>NA|TRBV7-9|TRBJ2-1|NA
TGTGCCAGCAGCTTAGGCAACAGGGTGAAAAATGAGCAGTTCTTC
CASSLGNRVKNEQFF
>TRBD1|TRBV7-2|TRBJ1-1|NA
TGTGCCAGCAGTCGACAGGGGAACACTGAAGCTTTCTTT
CASSRQGNTEAFF
>NA|TRBV15|TRBJ1-1|NA
TGTGCCACCAGCAAGAGCGGGGGGGCCCCTGAAGCTTTCTTT
CATSKSGGAPEAFF
>TRBD1|TRBV11-1|TRBJ1-6|few
TGTGCCAGCAGCCCCGGACAGGGGACGAATTCACCCCTCCACTTT
CASSPGQGTNSPLHF
>TRBD1|TRBV7-6|TRBJ2-1|NA
TGTGCCAGCAGCTCTTCCCTACAGGGGCATCAGTTCTTC
CASSSSLQGHQFF
>NA|TRBV5-4|TRBJ2-1|NA
TGTGCCAGCAGTTCGGTCATTAGTGAGCAGTTCTTC
CASSSVISEQFF
>NA|TRBV20-1|TRBJ1-5|NA
TGCAGTGCTAGTGTCCTGAGGGAAAATCAGCCCCAGCATTTT
CSASVLRENQPQHF
>TRBD1|TRBV18|TRBJ1-4|NA
TGTGCCAGCTCACCAGGGACAGGGTCGGAAAAACTGTTTTTT
CASSPGTGSEKLFF
>TRBD1|TRBV13|TRBJ2-7|NA
TGTGCCAGCAGCTCCAACCTGGGACAGGGGAATCTTTTCTCCTACGAGCAGTACTTC
CASSSNLGQGNLFSYEQYF
>NA|TRBV6-4|TRBJ2-3|NA
TGTGCCAGCAGAGAAGGACTCCCTAACACAGATACGCAGTATTTT
CASREGLPNTDTQYF
>TRBD1|TRBV11-3|TRBJ1-4|NA
TGTGCCAGCAGCGCCCGACACAGGGGGCGTGACGAAAAACTGTTTTTT
CASSARHRGRDEKLFF
>TRBD2|TRBV7-3|TRBJ2-3|NA
TGTGCCAGCAGCTTAACCGCGCGGGGGGGTGCAGATACGCAGTATTTT
CASSLTARGGADTQYF
>NA|TRBV29-1|TRBJ2-5|NA
TGCAGCGTCGGCGGGGACTCCTCTGGGGAGACCCAGTACTTC
CSVGGDSSGETQYF
>NA|TRBV19|TRBJ2-7|NA
TGTGCCAGTAGTATCCCAGGGCGCGAGCAGTACTTC
CASSIPGREQYF
>NA|TRBV7-9|TRBJ1-1|NA
TGTGCCAGCAGCTTAGCCGGGAGACCCACTGAAGCTTTCTTT
CASSLAGRPTEAFF
>NA|TRBV3-1/TRBV3-2|TRBJ2-5|NA
TGTGCCACTGGAGAGGGGAGGGAGACCCAGTACTTC
CATGEGRETQYF
>TRBD2|TRBV27|TRBJ2-7|NA
TGTGCCAGCAGTTTATCGGGGTCGCTAGCGGGAACTAGGAGCTCCTACGAGCAGTACTTC
CASSLSGSLAGTRSSYEQYF
>NA|TRBV18|TRBJ2-7|NA
TGTGCCAGCTCCCGGGAGTTGTACGAGCAGTACTTC
CASSRELYEQYF
>TRBD1|TRBV29-1|TRBJ1-4|once
TGCAGCGCTGACAGGGACTTGCAGGGCTCAAAACTGTTTTTT
CSADRDLQGSKLFF
>TRBD1|TRBV19|TRBJ2-7|NA
TGTGCCAGCCGAACAGGGGGCGAGCAGTACTTC
CASRTGGEQYF
>TRBD2|TRBV7-3|TRBJ2-2|NA
TGTGCCAGCAGCCCCGGACTAGCGGGGGCCCGGGGGACCGGGGAGCTGTTTTTT
CASSPGLAGARGTGELFF
>NA|TRBV27|TRBJ2-4|NA
TGTGCCAGCAGTCTCAATCACGGGAACCAAAACATTCAGTACTTC
CASSLNHGNQNIQYF
>NA|TRBV20-1|TRBJ1-5|once
TGCAGTGCTAGTGCAGGAGGAACCCCGATGCAGCCCCAGCATTTT
CSASAGGTPMQPQHF
>TRBD1|TRBV7-9|TRBJ1-5|NA
TGTGCCAGCAGCTTAGGGGACAGGGGTAGCAATCAGCCCCAGCATTTT
CASSLGDRGSNQPQHF
>NA|TRBV6-1|TRBJ1-1|once
TGTGCCAGCAGTGATACAGGGAGTCGGGGAACTGAAGCTTTCTTT
CASSDTGSRGTEAFF
>TRBD1|TRBV2|TRBJ1-6|NA
TGTGCCAGCAGAGAGTTCCAGGGGGCTCGGAATTCACCCCTCCACTTT
CASREFQGARNSPLHF
>NA|TRBV11-2|TRBJ1-6|NA
TGTGCCAGCAGCTTAGGGGACTCTTATAATTCACCCCTCCACTTT
CASSLGDSYNSPLHF
>NA|TRBV4-2|TRBJ1-5|NA
TGTGCCAGCAGCCACACGTACCAAGGGACTAATCAGCCCCAGCATTTT
CASSHTYQGTNQPQHF
>NA|TRBV4-1|TRBJ1-5|NA
TGCGCCAGCAGCGGAGGAGGAGGCACCACTAATCAGCCCCAGCATTTT
CASSGGGGTTNQPQHF
>TRBD2|TRBV4-3|TRBJ2-7|NA
TGCGCCAGCAGCCAAGATCATGCTAGCGGGGCGGTTTCCTACGAGCAGTACTTC
CASSQDHASGAVSYEQYF
>TRBD1|TRBV4-1|TRBJ2-7|few
TGCGCCAGCAGCCAGGACAGGGGAGGGTACGAGCAGTACTTC
CASSQDRGGYEQYF
>TRBD1|TRBV7-2|TRBJ1-1|few
TGTGCCAGCAGCCCGCAGACAGGGGCGACTGAAGCTTTCTTT
CASSPQTGATEAFF
>NA|TRBV6-2/TRBV6-3|TRBJ1-1|few
TGTGCCAGCAGTTTGGCCGGGACTGAGAACACTGAAGCTTTCTTT
CASSLAGTENTEAFF
>NA|TRBV6-5|TRBJ2-3|NA
TGTGCCAGCACCCAACAGGGCTACGGGGCAGATACGCAGTATTTT
CASTQQGYGADTQYF
>NA|TRBV2|TRBJ1-3|NA
TGTGCCAGCAGTCTCTACAGCTCTGGAAACACCATATATTTT
CASSLYSSGNTIYF
>TRBD1|TRBV6-2/TRBV6-3|TRBJ2-4|few
TGTGCCAGCAGGCCTACAGGGGGTCCCGGTCGAAACATTCAGTACTTC
CASRPTGGPGRNIQYF
>NA|TRBV7-8|TRBJ1-5|NA
TGTGCCAGCAGCCTCAGCGGTGGGAGCGGTCAGCCCCAGCATTTT
CASSLSGGSGQPQHF